Listed here is a single TCR beta chain. Germline CDR1 reads SQVTM; CDR2 reads ANQGSEA. With 4 bases removed from V and 5 bases from J, the gap between germline ends came to 12 bases. The CDR3 is 13 residues long. Original handling: Estimation of nucleated cell counts relied on the amplification of reference gene primers. Repertoires were generated with immunoSEQ multiplex PCR, while TCRdb's copy carries only in-frame clones and drops some. That table is the source of V, J and clone size, and D and trimming were worked out from the DNA. Of approximately 140,000 clones in the sample, 80% to 90% were seen once. The sample originates from a study of blood T cell repertoires in COVID-19. About the research overall: Samples representing acute and convalescent COVID-19 were sourced from the United States, Italy and Spain. T cells, B-cell-depleted T cells, or PBMCs provided the cDNA or gDNA that served as material.

The receptor was derived from a woman in her forties with acute or convalescent COVID-19. The chain joins TRBV29-1 to TRBJ2-1; perhaps TRBD2 as D (6 bases). Sequences were obtained from peripheral blood. The CDR3 here is CSVVGGPNNEQFF. CDR3 bases: TGCAGCGTTGTGGGGGGACCTAACAATGAGCAGTTCTTC.